This T cell receptor (beta chain) was retrieved from a study of shared clonotypes between healthy human individuals (dated by TCRdb to the early 2020s). Concerning the study at large: The cohort included a few men and a couple of women between 18 and 49 years of age. Each donor's leukapheresis produced roughly between roughly 0.85 and 9.5 billion PBMCs. To increase sequencing depth and limit assay-specific biases, TCR repertoire library preparation and sequencing were carried out by different laboratories using diverse techniques. The study deeply sequenced blood TCR repertoires of five healthy adults to estimate repertoire size and the extent of clonotype sharing between individuals. For each donor, three plates each were used for CD4 naive and CD4 memory, two plates were used for CD8 naive, and one plate was used for CD8 memory. The paper as a whole reports these results and caveats: Larger estimated clonotype richness was generally found for naive subsets than for memory subsets. Clonotypes shared by all four sorted-subset donors showed higher generation probabilities than non-shared clonotypes. Only blood was sampled, and tissue TCR repertoires likely differ from those in blood. Rarefaction of sorted-subset datasets indicated incomplete sequencing despite the large sequencing depth. Because the study included a small number of donors, the genetic and exposure-history diversity represented was limited. Pairwise subsampling led to the expectation that sequencing depth would affect the degree of clonotype sharing among donors. About 5% of naive CD4, more than 3% of naive CD8, approximately 2% of memory CD4, and about 0.4% of memory CD8 clonotypes were shared across a few donors.

The donors were healthy, HIV-negative adults with no recently reported acute infections or vaccinations. Every donor was a Caucasian adult residing in Nashville, Tennessee, USA. Magnetic negative selection was used to enrich CD4+ T cells, after which naive cells were positively selected on CD45RA and the negative fraction became the memory subset. After blood collection by leukapheresis, PBMCs were isolated using Ficoll-Histopaque density gradient centrifugation and then cryopreserved in the vapor phase of liquid nitrogen. Purity and quantity of every magnetically sorted T cell population were checked by analytical flow cytometry. From each sorted fraction, genomic DNA was isolated and quantified by UV absorbance on a Nanodrop 2000c. Using the deep immunoSEQ assay, TCR CDR3 regions were amplified from genomic DNA by multiplex PCR. Genomic DNA extracted from each cell subset was distributed evenly over all wells of several immunoSEQ 96-well plates, and each plate served as one replicate. For sorted subsets, around 200 ng genomic DNA, equal to tens of thousands of T cell genomes, was loaded into each replicate PCR. The purified libraries were quantified using a Qubit 3.0 fluorometer, sized with a Bioanalyzer 2100, and then quantified again using the KAPA Library Quantification kit. Each immunoSEQ 96-well plate was sequenced on its own single-read 150-cycle Illumina NextSeq 550 flow cell. For the original study's pipeline: The immunoSEQ output contained only junctional sequences without quality scores, so filtering could not match that applied to full-length reads. To assign V/J genes and CDR3, sequences were annotated using PyIR, a Python wrapper for IgBLAST v1.9, with IMGT germline references. Reads were filtered out if the reads had weak V/J assignments (E-value above 1e-6), no CDR3, stop codons, out-of-frame junctions, or ambiguous translated residues. V3J clonotypes were defined by identical inferred V gene, J gene, and CDR3 amino acid sequence. To compute the percentage overlap between repertoires, the number of shared unique clonotypes was divided by the size of the smaller repertoire. Three approaches were used to assess repertoire richness: RTK rarefaction, the Chao1 estimator, and Recon v2.1 estimates of unobserved clonotypes. Generation probabilities were computed with OLGA for all TCRbeta clonotypes obtained by the gDNA method from a handful of donors. TCRdb obtained this table from immuneACCESS and retained in-frame rearrangements with V and J assigned. These tables miss some clones; where compared with another copy, unresolved V genes account for less than half of the shortfall, and the remainder is unexplained. D and trimming come from the DNA, and the V and J calls and clone size come from that table. The sample table contains hundreds of thousands of clones; only one count was recorded for 90% to 97% of them. 0.06% of the sample belongs to the ten largest clones.

Details on this clone: Its specific antigen is unknown. Base qualities are not recorded, but no much larger clone differs from it by a single base.

Trimming removed 3 bases from V and 5 bases from J; the gene matches leave 3 bases unexplained. From the germline V gene, CDR1 is SGHVS and CDR2 is FNYEAQ. The CDR3 runs 13 residues from the cysteine to the phenylalanine. This entry keeps only the CDR3 DNA: 39 bases, framed from base 1. The receptor's source is a woman aged 25-40 years in good health. This chain joins TRBV7-6 to TRBJ2-7, with 8 middle bases fitting TRBD2. Sequencing was done on a sample of naive CD4+ T cells sorted from blood. The cell subset or site label on this specimen signifies: CD45RA+ positively selected. Here the CDR3 is given as CASSFRAGDEQYF. The bases read TGTGCCAGCAGCTTTAGAGCGGGAGACGAGCAGTACTTC.